The T cell receptor beta chain described here comes from a study of blood T cell repertoires in COVID-19. Some clones are missing from TCRdb's copy, which holds only in-frame ones; the method was immunoSEQ multiplex PCR. The sample has approximately 68,000 clones, around 86% seen once; the top ten hold around 13%. The germline CDR1 and CDR2 sequences are SGHRS and YFSETQ. Trimming removed 4 bases at V and 5 bases at J, with 16 bases between. The CDR3 runs 14 residues. The specimen sequenced was peripheral blood. This receptor was identified in a woman in her fifties or sixties with acute or convalescent COVID-19. The genes are TRBV5-1 and TRBJ2-7, with TRBD1 as a possible D gene (5 bases). The CDR3 nucleotides read TGCGCCAGCAGCCCTGGGTGGGGCGGCGACGAGCAGTACTTC. The encoded protein is CASSPGWGGDEQYF.